This TCR beta chain appears in the sequencing data of a study of T cell repertoires in cytomegalovirus infection. The V and J ends lost 8 bases and 0 bases, in that order; junction bases with no gene match: 8. The CDR3 spans 15 residues. MiXCR was run by TCRdb on the reads, yielding one entry per CDR3 protein. The profile shows approximately 910,000 distinct CDR3 sequences, roughly 30% of them singletons. Details on this clonotype: Its matching antigen is unknown.

This clonotype originated in a human donor in good health (CMV status not recorded). Some clones in this sample may be carry-over from other donors' samples. Sequencing was performed on cultured CD8+ T cells from PBMCs, taken from culture after CMV antigen stimulation. The J gene is TRBJ1-1, the V gene TRBV12-3 or TRBV12-4, with 8 nucleotides matching TRBD1. CDR3 nucleotides: TGTGCCAGCTCTAGGTCAGGGGGCGTGAACACTGAAGCTTTCTTT. Its protein is CASSRSGGVNTEAFF.